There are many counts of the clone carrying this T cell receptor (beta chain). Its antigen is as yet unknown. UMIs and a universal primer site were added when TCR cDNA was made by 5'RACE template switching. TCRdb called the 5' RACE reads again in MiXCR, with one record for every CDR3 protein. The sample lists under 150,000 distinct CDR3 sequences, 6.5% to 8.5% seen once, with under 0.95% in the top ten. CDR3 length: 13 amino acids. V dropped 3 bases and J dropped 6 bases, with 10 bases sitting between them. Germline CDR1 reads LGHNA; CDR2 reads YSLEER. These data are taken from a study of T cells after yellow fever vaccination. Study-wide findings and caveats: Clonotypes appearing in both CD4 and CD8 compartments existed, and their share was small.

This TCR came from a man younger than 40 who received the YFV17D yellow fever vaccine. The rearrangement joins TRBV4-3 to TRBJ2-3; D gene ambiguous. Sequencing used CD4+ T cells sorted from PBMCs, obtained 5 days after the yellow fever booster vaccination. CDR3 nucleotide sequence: TGCGCCAGCAGCCAGGGTTTTTCGGATACGCAGTATTTT. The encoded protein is CASSQGFSDTQYF.